This T cell receptor beta chain appears in the sequencing data of a study of beta chain features in type 1 diabetes. This clone was found once. Of the isolated RNA, all was reverse transcribed, and so the sequenced material was expressed TCRB transcripts. Libraries were prepared by immunoSEQ multiplex PCR; TCRdb keeps only in-frame clonotypes and omits some of them. The sample includes hundreds of thousands of clones, more than 65% of them seen just once. Germline V lookup: CDR1 MNHEY, CDR2 SMNVEV (reference sequence). V dropped 6 bases and J dropped 9 bases, with 12 bases sitting between them. This CDR3 is 12 amino acids long. Averaging about 0.12 L, one heparinised blood draw came from each individual donor.

Sequenced sample: naive CD4+ T cells from blood. The TCR originated in a young man in good health. The chain recombines TRBV27 with TRBJ2-4, with D tentatively TRBD1 (5 bases). The CDR3 loop reads CASRGQKGIQYF. In DNA, the CDR3 is TGTGCCAGCAGGGGGCAGAAGGGCATTCAGTACTTC.